These 13 T cell receptor beta chains originate from one sample sequenced in a study of T cell changes during pregnancy in multiple sclerosis. The protocol was immunoSEQ multiplex PCR, while the TCRdb copy is restricted to in-frame clones and leaves out a portion. The table records some 80,000 clones, 94% of them present only once. This specimen was CD4+ T cells from peripheral blood mononuclear cells, taken after pregnancy. The receptors were gathered from a female donor with multiple sclerosis, enrolled in a pregnancy study.

The J gene is TRBJ2-2, the V gene TRBV9; 10 nucleotides match TRBD2. This CDR3 has 16 amino acids. V shed 4 bases and J 6 bases; nucleotides not matched to a gene: 9. Germline CDR1 and CDR2: SGDLS and YYNGEE. The CDR3 sequence: CASSFQAGGPSGELFF. DNA for the CDR3: TGTGCCAGCAGCTTCCAAGCGGGAGGGCCCTCCGGGGAGCTGTTTTTT.

The J gene is TRBJ2-1, the V gene TRBV7-2; TRBD2 agrees at 10 bases. CDR1 and CDR2 (germline): SGHTA, FQGNSA. The V gene end was trimmed by 1 base and the J gene end by 3 bases; junction bases not matched to a gene: 6. The CDR3 runs to 17 residues. In DNA, the CDR3 is TGTGCCAGCAGCTTAGGCGCCGGACTAGCGGACTACAATGAGCAGTTCTTC. Translation gives CASSLGAGLADYNEQFF.

This chain links TRBV5-6 with TRBJ2-4, with a weak D call TRBD1 (6 bases). The CDR3 totals 14 residues. V was shortened by 0 bases and J by 8 bases, with 12 bases between the two germline ends. Looked up from germline, CDR1 is SGHDT and CDR2 is YYEEEE. CDR3 amino acids: CASSLEGVEDIQYF. The CDR3 DNA is TGTGCCAGCAGCTTGGAGGGGGTTGAGGACATTCAGTACTTC.

The chain is built from TRBV28 and TRBJ1-1; D possibly corresponds to TRBD1 (5 bases). Germline CDR1 is MDHEN and CDR2 is SYDVKM. This CDR3 has 15 amino acids. V dropped 6 bases and J dropped 1 base, with 15 bases sitting between them. The CDR3 sequence: CASRGPTEPNTEAFF. The CDR3 DNA sequence: TGTGCCAGCAGGGGGCCAACCGAACCGAACACTGAAGCTTTCTTT.

This chain connects TRBV6-1 to TRBJ2-7; maybe TRBD1 (6 bases). Germline V CDR1 and CDR2: MNHNS, SASEGT. Trimming removed 3 bases from V and 1 base from J, with 13 bases in between. The CDR3 totals 15 residues. Here the CDR3 reads CASSDRGTISYEQYF. CDR3 coding DNA: TGTGCCAGCAGTGATAGGGGGACGATATCCTACGAGCAGTACTTC.

This chain links TRBV5-1 with TRBJ2-2; D is unresolved. Trimming removed 4 bases at V and 4 bases at J, with 20 bases between. CDR3 length equals 17 residues. Germline V CDR1 and CDR2: SGHRS, YFSETQ. CDR3 region: CASSGYPLQAGTGELFF. CDR3 DNA sequence: TGCGCCAGCAGCGGGTATCCATTGCAGGCAGGCACCGGGGAGCTGTTTTTT.

The chain couples TRBV29-1 to TRBJ2-7, with no clear D. From germline, CDR1 is SQVTM and CDR2 ANQGSEA. This CDR3 contains 11 residues. V lost 5 bases and J 3 bases, leaving 8 bases between the germline ends. The CDR3 DNA reads as TGCAGCGTTAGATCTAGCTACGAGCAGTACTTC. Amino acid sequence: CSVRSSYEQYF.

The rearrangement links TRBV19 to TRBJ2-5, with D possibly being TRBD2 (6 bases). The V and J ends lost 1 base and 4 bases respectively, with 16 bases between them. This CDR3 region has 16 residues. Germline CDR1 is LNHDA and CDR2 is SQIVND (reference sequence). CDR3 amino acids: CASSIVPGGAGETQYF. The CDR3 DNA follows: TGTGCCAGTAGTATAGTGCCCGGAGGGGCAGGAGAGACCCAGTACTTC.

The CDR3 is CASSPAGYYNEQFF. CDR3 in DNA: TGTGCCAGCAGCCCTGCGGGGTACTACAATGAGCAGTTCTTC. The V call is TRBV5-5, the J call TRBJ2-1, with a tentative D call TRBD2 (6 bases). The CDR3 has 14 amino acids. Trimming cost V 4 bases and J 3 bases, with 11 bases left between them. CDR1 is SGHKS, CDR2 YYEKEE, per germline (reference sequence).

This chain links TRBV15 with TRBJ1-2; weak D call: TRBD1 (6 bases). Germline V gene data show CDR1 as LNHNV and CDR2 as YYDKDF (reference sequence). Trimming shortened V by 2 bases and J by 8 bases, and 21 bases separated the two germline ends. The CDR3 is 16 residues long. The CDR3 reads CATSRKRTETSGGYTF. The CDR3 DNA reads as TGTGCCACCAGCAGAAAAAGGACAGAAACCTCGGGCGGCTACACCTTC.

The rearrangement joins TRBV7-2 to TRBJ1-1; 8 bases are shared with TRBD1. The CDR3 runs to 12 residues. Germline-derived CDR1 and CDR2 are SGHTA and FQGNSA. V lost 6 bases and J lost 13; bases outside the gene matches: 10. CDR3: CASSWTGSYVFF. The CDR3 DNA sequence: TGTGCCAGCAGTTGGACAGGGAGCTACGTTTTCTTT.

This chain uses TRBV11-2 with TRBJ2-7; 7 bases map to TRBD2. This CDR3 region has 14 residues. The V gene end was trimmed by 5 bases and the J gene end by 5 bases; junction bases not matched to a gene: 9. Per the germline V gene, CDR1 is SGHAT and CDR2 is FQNNGV. The CDR3 DNA reads TGTGCCAGCAGCCTAAGCGGGAAAGCCCACGAGCAGTACTTC. Translating it yields CASSLSGKAHEQYF.

Here the CDR3 DNA reads TGCAGCATCAGGGTTTTGGTGGACACCGGGGAGCTGTTTTTT. Its translation is CSIRVLVDTGELFF. This chain joins TRBV29-1 and TRBJ2-2, with D tentatively TRBD1 (5 bases). Germline lookup yields CDR1 SQVTM and CDR2 ANQGSEA. The CDR3 consists of 14 residues. Trimming left V 8 bases short and J 3 bases short, with 16 bases between.